This entry describes one TCR beta chain. As yet, its antigen is unknown. Sample-barcoded 5' priming and a J-beta primer mix drove a second PCR of about 7 to 11 cycles. CDR3-containing paired-end reads numbered at least 3 million in each sample. Via MiXCR, TCRdb re-called the 5' RACE reads, giving one row per CDR3 protein. The sample yields 1.5 million to 2 million distinct CDR3 sequences, about 30% seen once. There are 15 residues in the CDR3. V shed 4 bases, J shed 8 bases, and the junction held 5 bases outside the gene matches. CDR1 KGHDR and CDR2 SFDVKD come from the germline V gene. These data originate in a study of blood T cells in healthy people across ages. Study findings and constraints: Nothing was known about donor CMV status, and this possibly confounded expanded clonotype changes.

The sample, about 9.2 milliliters of peripheral blood, was drawn from each donor. The chain employs TRBV24-1 and TRBJ2-1; 12 nucleotides match TRBD2. The sequence was obtained from a woman aged 25 to 39 in good health. Sample: blood. This CDR3 reads CATSDPSGGAYEQFF. The DNA for the CDR3 is TGTGCCACCAGTGACCCTAGCGGGGGGGCATATGAGCAGTTCTTC.